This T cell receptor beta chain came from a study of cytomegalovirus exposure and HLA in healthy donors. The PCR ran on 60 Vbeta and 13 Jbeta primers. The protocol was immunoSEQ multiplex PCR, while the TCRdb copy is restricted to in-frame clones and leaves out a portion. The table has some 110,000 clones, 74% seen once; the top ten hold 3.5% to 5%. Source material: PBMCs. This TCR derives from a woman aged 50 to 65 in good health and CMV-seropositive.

CDR3 coding DNA: TGTGCCAGCAGCCCCAGGGCAGGGTCTAACTATGGCTACACCTTC. It encodes CASSPRAGSNYGYTF. This chain uses TRBV5-6 with TRBJ1-2, with D tentatively TRBD1 (5 bases). Between the trimmed V and J ends, which lost 4 bases and 0 bases, there was a span of 13 bases. Germline-derived CDR1 and CDR2 are SGHDT and YYEEEE. CDR3 length: 15 residues. The full variable domain, with the rest looked up from reference TRBV5-6 and TRBJ1-2, is DAGVTQSPTHLIKTRGQQVTLRCSPKSGHDTVSWYQQALGQGPQFIFQYYEEEERQRGNFPDRFSGHQFPNYSSELNVNALLLGDSALYLCASSPRAGSNYGYTFGSGTRLTVV.